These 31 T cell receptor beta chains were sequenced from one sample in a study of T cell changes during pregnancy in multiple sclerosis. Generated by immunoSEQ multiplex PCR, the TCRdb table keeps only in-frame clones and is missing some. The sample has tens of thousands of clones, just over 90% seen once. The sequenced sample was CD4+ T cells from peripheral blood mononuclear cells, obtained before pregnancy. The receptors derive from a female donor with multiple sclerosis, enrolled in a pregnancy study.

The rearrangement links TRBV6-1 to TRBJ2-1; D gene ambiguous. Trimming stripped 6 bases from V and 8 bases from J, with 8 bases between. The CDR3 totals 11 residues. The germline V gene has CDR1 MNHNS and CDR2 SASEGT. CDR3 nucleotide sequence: TGTGCCAGCAGCATACTCGATGAGCAGTTCTTC. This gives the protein CASSILDEQFF.

CDR3 region: CASNPQGSGEKLFF. For the CDR3, the DNA is TGTGCCAGCAATCCACAGGGTTCGGGTGAAAAACTGTTTTTT. The rearrangement uses TRBV6-6 and TRBJ1-4; tentative D call: TRBD1 (6 bases). From germline, CDR1 is MNHNY and CDR2 SVGAGI (reference sequence). CDR3 length equals 14 residues. V lost 7 bases, J lost 7 bases, and 16 bases lay in between.

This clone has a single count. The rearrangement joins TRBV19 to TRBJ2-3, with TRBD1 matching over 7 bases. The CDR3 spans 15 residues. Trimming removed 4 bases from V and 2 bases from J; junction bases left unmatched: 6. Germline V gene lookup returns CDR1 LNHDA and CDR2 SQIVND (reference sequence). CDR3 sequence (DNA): TGTGCCAGTAGTAAACTCGACAGGGACACAGATACGCAGTATTTT. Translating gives CASSKLDRDTDTQYF.

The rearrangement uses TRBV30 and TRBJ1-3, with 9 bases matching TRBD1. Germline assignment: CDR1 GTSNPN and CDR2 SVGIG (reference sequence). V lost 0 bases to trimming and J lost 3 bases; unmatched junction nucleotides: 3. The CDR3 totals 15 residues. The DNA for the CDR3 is TGTGCCTGGAGTGTTTACAGGGGGCTTGGAAACACCATATATTTT. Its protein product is CAWSVYRGLGNTIYF.

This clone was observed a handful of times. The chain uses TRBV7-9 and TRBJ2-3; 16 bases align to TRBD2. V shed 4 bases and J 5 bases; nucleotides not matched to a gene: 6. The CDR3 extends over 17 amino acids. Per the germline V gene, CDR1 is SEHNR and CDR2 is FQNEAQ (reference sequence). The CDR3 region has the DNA TGTGCCAGCAGCTCCGGGACTAGCGGGAGGGTGGGAGATACGCAGTATTTT. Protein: CASSSGTSGRVGDTQYF.

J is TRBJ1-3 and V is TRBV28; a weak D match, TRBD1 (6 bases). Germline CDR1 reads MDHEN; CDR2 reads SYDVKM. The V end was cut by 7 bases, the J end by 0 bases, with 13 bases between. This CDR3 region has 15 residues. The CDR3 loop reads CASKTGQYSGNTIYF. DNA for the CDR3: TGTGCCAGCAAGACAGGACAGTACTCTGGAAACACCATATATTTT.

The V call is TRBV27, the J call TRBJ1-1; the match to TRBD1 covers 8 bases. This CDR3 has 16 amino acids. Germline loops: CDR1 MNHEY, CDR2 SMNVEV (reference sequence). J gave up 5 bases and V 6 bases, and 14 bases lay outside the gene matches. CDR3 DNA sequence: TGTGCCAGCAGAAATCTGTACAGGGGGTGGGTAACTGAAGCTTTCTTT. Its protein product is CASRNLYRGWVTEAFF.

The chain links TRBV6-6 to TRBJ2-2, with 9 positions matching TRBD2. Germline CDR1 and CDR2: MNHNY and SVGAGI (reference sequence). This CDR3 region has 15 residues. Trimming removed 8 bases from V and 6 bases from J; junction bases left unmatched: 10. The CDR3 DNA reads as TGTGCCAGCGGGAGGGAAGCGGGAGGATCCGGGGAGCTGTTTTTT. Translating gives CASGREAGGSGELFF.

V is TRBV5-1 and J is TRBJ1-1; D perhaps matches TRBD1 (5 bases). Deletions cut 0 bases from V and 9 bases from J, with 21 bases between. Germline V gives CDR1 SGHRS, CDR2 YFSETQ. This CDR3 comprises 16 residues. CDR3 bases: TGCGCCAGCAGCTTGGGCCAGGGCAGACGATTAACTAAAGCTTTCTTT. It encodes CASSLGQGRRLTKAFF.

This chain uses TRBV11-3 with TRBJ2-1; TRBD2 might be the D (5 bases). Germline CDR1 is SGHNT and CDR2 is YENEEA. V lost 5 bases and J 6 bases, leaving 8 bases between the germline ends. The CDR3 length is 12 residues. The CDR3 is CASSPEGNEQFF. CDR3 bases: TGTGCCAGCAGCCCCGAGGGCAATGAGCAGTTCTTC.

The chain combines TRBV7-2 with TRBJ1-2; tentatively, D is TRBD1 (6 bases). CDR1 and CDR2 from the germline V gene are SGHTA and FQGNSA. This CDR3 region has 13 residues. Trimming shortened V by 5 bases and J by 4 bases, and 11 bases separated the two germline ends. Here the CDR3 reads CASSQGRVYGYTF. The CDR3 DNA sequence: TGTGCCAGCAGCCAGGGGAGGGTCTATGGCTACACCTTC.

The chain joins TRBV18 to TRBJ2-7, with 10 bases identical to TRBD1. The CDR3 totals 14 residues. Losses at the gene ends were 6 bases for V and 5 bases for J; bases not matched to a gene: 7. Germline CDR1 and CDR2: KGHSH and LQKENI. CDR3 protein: CASSQRQGAHEQYF. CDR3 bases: TGTGCCAGCTCCCAACGACAGGGGGCCCACGAGCAGTACTTC.

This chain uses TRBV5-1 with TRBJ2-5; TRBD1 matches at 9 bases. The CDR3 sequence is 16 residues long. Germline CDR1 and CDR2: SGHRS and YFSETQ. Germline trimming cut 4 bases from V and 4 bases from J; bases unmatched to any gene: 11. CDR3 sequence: CASSRSLTGGAETQYF. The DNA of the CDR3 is TGCGCCAGCAGCCGCTCCCTAACAGGGGGCGCAGAGACCCAGTACTTC. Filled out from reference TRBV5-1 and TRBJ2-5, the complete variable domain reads KAGVTQTPRYLIKTRGQQVTLSCSPISGHRSVSWYQQTPGQGLQFLFEYFSETQRNKGNFPGRFSGRQFSNSRSEMNVSTLELGDSALYLCASSRSLTGGAETQYFGPGTRLLVL.

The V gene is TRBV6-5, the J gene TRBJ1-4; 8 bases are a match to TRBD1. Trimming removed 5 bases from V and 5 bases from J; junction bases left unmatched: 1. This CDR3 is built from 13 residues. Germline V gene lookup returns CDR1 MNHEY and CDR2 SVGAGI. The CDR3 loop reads CASSRQGNEKLFF. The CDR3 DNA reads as TGTGCCAGCAGTAGACAGGGGAATGAAAAACTGTTTTTT.

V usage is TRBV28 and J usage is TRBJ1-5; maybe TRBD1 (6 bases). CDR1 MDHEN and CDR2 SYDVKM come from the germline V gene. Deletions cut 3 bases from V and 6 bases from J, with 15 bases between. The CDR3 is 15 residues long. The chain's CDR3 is CASSLTQGGGQPQHF. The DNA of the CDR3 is TGTGCCAGCAGTTTGACACAGGGTGGTGGTCAGCCCCAGCATTTT.

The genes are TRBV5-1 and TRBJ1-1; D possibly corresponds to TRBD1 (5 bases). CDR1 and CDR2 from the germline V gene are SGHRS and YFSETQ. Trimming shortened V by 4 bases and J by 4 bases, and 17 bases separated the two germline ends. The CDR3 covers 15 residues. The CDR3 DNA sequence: TGCGCCAGCAGCGGCCTTCAAGGGGCGGTCACTGAAGCTTTCTTT. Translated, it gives CASSGLQGAVTEAFF.

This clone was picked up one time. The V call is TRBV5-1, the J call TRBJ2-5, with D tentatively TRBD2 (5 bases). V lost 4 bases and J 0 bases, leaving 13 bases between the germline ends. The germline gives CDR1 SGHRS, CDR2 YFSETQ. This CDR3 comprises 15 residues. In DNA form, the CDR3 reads TGCGCCAGCAGCGTGGGAGCGATTAACCAAGAGACCCAGTACTTC. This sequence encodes CASSVGAINQETQYF.

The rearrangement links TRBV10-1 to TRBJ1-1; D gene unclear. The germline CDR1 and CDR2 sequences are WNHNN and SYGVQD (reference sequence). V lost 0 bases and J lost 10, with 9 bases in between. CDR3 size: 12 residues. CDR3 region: CASSESVGAAFF. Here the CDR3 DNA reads TGCGCCAGCAGTGAGTCGGTTGGAGCAGCTTTCTTT.

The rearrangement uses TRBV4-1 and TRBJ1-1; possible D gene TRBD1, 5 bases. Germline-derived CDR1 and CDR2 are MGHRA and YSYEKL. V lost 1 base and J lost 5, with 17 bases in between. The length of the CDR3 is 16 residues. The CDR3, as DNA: TGCGCCAGCAGCCAAGCTGGGGTGGAGGGGCAAACTGAAGCTTTCTTT. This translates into CASSQAGVEGQTEAFF.

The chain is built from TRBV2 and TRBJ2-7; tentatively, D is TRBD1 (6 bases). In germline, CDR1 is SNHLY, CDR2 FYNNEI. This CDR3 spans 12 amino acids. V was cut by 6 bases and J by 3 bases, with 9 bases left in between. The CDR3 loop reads CASRDRLYEQYF. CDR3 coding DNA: TGTGCCAGCAGGGACAGACTCTACGAGCAGTACTTC.

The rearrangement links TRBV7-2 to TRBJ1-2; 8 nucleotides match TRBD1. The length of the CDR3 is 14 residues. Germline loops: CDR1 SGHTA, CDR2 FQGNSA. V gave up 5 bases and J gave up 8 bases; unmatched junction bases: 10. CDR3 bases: TGTGCCAGCAGCCCACCCCACAGGGGGGAAGGCTACACCTTC. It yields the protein CASSPPHRGEGYTF.

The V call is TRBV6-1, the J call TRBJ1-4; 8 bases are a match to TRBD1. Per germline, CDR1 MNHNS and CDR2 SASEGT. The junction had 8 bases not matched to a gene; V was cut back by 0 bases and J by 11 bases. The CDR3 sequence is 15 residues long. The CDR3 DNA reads TGTGCCAGCAGTGAAGCGCTTCAGGGGGCCGGGAAACTGTTTTTT. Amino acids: CASSEALQGAGKLFF.

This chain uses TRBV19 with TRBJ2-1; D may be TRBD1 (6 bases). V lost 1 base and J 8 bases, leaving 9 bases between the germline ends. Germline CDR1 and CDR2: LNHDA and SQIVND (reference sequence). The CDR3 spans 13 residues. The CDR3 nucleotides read TGTGCCAGTAGTATAGCGGACAGTTATGAGCAGTTCTTC. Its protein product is CASSIADSYEQFF.

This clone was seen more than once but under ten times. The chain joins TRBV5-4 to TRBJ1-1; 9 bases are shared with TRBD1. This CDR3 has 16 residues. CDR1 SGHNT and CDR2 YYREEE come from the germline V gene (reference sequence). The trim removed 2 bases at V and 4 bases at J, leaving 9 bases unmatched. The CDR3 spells CASSLPGQGLSTEAFF. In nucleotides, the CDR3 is TGTGCCAGCAGCTTACCGGGACAGGGACTCTCCACTGAAGCTTTCTTT.

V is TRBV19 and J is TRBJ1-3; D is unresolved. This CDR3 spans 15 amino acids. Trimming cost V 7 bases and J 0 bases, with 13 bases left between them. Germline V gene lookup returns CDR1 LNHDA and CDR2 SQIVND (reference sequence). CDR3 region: CASTPDGTSGNTIYF. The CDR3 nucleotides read TGTGCCAGTACCCCCGATGGCACCTCTGGAAACACCATATATTTT. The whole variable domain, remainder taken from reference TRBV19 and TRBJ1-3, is DGGITQSPKYLFRKEGQNVTLSCEQNLNHDAMYWYRQDPGQGLRLIYYSQIVNDFQKGDIAEGYSVSREKKESFPLTVTSAQKNPTAFYLCASTPDGTSGNTIYFGEGSWLTVV.

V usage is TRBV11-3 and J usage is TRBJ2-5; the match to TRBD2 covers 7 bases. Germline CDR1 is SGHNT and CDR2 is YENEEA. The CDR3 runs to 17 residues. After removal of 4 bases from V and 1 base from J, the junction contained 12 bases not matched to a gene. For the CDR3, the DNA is TGTGCCAGCAGCTGCTGGTGGTTGGGAGGGCTCCAAGAGACCCAGTACTTC. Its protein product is CASSCWWLGGLQETQYF.

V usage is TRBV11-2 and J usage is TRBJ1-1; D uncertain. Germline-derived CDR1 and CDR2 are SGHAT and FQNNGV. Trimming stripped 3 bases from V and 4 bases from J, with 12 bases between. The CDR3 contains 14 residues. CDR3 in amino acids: CASSLGGYITEAFF. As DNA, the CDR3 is TGTGCCAGCAGCTTGGGAGGGTACATCACTGAAGCTTTCTTT.

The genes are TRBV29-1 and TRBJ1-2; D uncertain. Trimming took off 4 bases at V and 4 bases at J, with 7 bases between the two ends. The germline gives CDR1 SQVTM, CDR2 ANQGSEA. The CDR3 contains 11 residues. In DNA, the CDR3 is TGCAGCGTTGTTGAGGCCTATGGCTACACCTTC. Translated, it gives CSVVEAYGYTF.

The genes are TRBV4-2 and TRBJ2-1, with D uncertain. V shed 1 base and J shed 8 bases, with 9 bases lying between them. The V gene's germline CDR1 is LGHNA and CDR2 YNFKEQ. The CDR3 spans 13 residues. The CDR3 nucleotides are TGTGCCAGCAGCCAAGTCTTGGCGGATGAGCAGTTCTTC. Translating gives CASSQVLADEQFF.

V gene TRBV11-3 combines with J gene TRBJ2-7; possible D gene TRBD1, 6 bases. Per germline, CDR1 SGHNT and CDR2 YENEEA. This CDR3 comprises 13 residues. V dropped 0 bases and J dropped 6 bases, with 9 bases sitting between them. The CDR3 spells CASSLDQGTEQYF. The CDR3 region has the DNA TGTGCCAGCAGCTTAGATCAGGGGACCGAGCAGTACTTC.

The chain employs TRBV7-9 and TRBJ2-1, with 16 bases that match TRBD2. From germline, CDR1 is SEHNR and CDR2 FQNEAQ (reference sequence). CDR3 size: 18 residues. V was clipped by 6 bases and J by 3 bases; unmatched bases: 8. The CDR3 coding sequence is TGTGCCAGCAGTTCCGGGACTAGCGGGAGGGCCTACTACAATGAGCAGTTCTTC. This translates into CASSSGTSGRAYYNEQFF.